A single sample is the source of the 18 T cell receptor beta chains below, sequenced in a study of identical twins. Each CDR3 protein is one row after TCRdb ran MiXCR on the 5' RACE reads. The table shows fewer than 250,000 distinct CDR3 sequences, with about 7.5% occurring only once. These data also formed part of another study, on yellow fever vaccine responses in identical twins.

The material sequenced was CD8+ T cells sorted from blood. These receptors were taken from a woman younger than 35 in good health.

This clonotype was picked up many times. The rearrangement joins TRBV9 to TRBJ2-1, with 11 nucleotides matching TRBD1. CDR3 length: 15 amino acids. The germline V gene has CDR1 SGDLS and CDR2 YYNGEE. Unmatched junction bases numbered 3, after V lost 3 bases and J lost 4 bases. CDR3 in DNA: TGTGCCAGCAGCGAGGGGACAGGGGGTTACAATGAGCAGTTCTTC. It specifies CASSEGTGGYNEQFF.

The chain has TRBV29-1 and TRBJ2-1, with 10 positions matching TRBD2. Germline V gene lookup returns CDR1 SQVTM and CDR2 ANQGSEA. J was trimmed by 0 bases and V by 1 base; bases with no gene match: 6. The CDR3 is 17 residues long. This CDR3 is CSVEGTSGLSSYNEQFF. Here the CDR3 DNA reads TGCAGCGTTGAAGGGACTAGCGGCCTCAGCTCCTACAATGAGCAGTTCTTC.

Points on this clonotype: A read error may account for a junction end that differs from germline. The chain's CDR3 is CASSSPGGKNEKLFF. The CDR3 DNA follows: TGTGCCAGCAGTTCCCCAGGGGGAAAAAATGAAAAACTTTTTTTT. The chain joins TRBV12-3 or TRBV12-4 to TRBJ1-4; 7 bases are shared with TRBD1. The CDR3 is 15 amino acids.

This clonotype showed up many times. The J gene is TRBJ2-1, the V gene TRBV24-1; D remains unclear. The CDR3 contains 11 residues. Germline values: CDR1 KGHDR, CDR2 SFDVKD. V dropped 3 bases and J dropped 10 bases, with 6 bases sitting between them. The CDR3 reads CATSDLWEQFF. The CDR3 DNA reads TGTGCCACCAGTGATCTCTGGGAGCAGTTCTTC.

DNA for the CDR3: TGTGCCAGCAGTACCTGGACAGGGGGCGAGCAGTACTTC. This sequence encodes CASSTWTGGEQYF. The V call is TRBV28, the J call TRBJ2-7; 10 bases match TRBD1. Germline V gene lookup returns CDR1 MDHEN and CDR2 SYDVKM. V lost 5 bases and J lost 6; bases outside the gene matches: 4. CDR3 size: 13 residues.

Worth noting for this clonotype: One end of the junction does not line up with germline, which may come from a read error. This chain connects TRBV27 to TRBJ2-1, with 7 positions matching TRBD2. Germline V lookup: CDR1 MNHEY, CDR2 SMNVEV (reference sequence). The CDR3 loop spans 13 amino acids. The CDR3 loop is CASTLLAGNEQFF. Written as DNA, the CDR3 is TGTGCCAGCACTTTATTAGCGGGCAATGAGCAGTTCTTC.

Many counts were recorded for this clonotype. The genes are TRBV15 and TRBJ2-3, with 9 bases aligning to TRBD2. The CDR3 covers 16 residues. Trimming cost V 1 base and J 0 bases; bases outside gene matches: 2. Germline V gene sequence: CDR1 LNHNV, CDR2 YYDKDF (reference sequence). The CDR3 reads CATSRALAGSTDTQYF. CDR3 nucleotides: TGTGCCACCAGCAGAGCTCTAGCGGGGAGCACAGATACGCAGTATTTT.

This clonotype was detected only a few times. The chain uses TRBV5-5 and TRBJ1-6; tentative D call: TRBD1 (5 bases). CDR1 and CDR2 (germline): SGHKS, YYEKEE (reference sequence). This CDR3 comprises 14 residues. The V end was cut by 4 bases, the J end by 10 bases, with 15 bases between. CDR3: CASSLQEIWSPLHF. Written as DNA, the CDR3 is TGTGCCAGCAGCCTACAGGAGATTTGGTCACCCCTCCACTTT.

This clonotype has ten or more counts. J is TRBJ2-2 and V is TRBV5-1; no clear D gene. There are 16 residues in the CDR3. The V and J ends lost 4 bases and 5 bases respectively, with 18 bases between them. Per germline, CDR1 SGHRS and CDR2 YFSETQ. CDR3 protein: CASSAKTVVGTGELFF. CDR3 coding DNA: TGCGCCAGCAGCGCCAAAACTGTTGTGGGTACCGGGGAGCTGTTTTTT.

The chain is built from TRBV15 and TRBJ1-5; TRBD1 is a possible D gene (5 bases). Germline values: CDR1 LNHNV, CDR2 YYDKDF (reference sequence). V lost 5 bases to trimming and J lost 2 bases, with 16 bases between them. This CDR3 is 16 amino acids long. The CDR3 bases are TGTGCCACCAGCGGGACGAGGCAGGGCGGCAATCAGCCCCAGCATTTT. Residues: CATSGTRQGGNQPQHF.

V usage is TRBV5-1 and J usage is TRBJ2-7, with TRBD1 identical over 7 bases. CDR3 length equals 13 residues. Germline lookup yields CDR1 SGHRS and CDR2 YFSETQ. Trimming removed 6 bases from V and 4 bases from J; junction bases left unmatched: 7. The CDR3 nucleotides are TGCGCCAGCACTGGGACAGACACATACGAGCAGTACTTC. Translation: CASTGTDTYEQYF.

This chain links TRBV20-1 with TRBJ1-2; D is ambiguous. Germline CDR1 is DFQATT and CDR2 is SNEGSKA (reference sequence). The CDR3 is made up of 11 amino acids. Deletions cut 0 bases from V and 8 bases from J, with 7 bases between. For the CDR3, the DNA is TGCAGTGCTAGAGAGATAACAGGCTACACCTTC. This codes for CSAREITGYTF.

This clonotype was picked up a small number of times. This CDR3 is CASSPVRAGVNEQFF. As DNA, the CDR3 is TGTGCCAGCAGCCCCGTGAGGGCAGGGGTTAATGAGCAGTTCTTC. This chain links TRBV7-8 with TRBJ2-1; a possible D gene is TRBD1 (6 bases). Trimming cost V 5 bases and J 7 bases, with 18 bases left between them. The CDR3 has 15 amino acids. CDR1 is SGHVS, CDR2 FQNEAQ, per germline.

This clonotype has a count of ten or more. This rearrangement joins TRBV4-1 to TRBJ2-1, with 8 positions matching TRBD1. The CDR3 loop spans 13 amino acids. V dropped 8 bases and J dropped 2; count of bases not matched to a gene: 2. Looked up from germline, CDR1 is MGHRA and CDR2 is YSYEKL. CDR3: CASSQGAYNEQFF. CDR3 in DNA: TGCGCCAGCTCACAGGGGGCCTACAATGAGCAGTTCTTC.

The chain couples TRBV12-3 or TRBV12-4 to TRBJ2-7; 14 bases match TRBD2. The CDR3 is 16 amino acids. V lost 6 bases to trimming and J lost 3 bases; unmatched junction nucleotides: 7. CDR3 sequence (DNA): TGTGCCAGCAGGGGGGGGACTAGCGGGAGCTACTACGAGCAGTACTTC. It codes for CASRGGTSGSYYEQYF.

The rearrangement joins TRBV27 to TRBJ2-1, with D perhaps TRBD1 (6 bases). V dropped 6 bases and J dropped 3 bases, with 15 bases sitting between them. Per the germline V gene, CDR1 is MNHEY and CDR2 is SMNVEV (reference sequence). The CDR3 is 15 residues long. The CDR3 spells CASSSTGLDYNEQFF. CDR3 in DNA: TGTGCCAGCAGCTCCACAGGGCTGGACTACAATGAGCAGTTCTTC.

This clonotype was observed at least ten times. CDR3 in DNA: TGTGCCAGCCATTCGACAGATAACACCGGGGAGCTGTTTTTT. Protein sequence: CASHSTDNTGELFF. The J gene is TRBJ2-2, the V gene TRBV9; possibly TRBD1 for D (5 bases). This CDR3 is built from 14 residues. Germline CDR1 SGDLS, CDR2 YYNGEE. V lost 7 bases, J lost 2 bases, and 12 bases lay in between.

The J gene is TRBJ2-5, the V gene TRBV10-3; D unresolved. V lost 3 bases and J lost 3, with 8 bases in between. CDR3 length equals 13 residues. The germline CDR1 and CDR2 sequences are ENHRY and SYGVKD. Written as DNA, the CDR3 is TGTGCCATCAGTGATACAGTAGAAGAGACCCAGTACTTC. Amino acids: CAISDTVEETQYF.